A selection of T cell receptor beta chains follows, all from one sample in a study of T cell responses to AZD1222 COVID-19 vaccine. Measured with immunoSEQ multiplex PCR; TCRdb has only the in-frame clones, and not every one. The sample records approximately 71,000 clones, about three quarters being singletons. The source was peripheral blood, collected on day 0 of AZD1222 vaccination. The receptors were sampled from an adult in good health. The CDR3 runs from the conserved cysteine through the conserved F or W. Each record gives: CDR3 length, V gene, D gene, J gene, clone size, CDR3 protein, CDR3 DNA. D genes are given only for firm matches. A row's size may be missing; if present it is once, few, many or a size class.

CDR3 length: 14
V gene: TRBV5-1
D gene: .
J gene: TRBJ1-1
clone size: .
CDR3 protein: CASSLIGTGTEAFF
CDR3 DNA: TGCGCCAGCAGCTTGATAGGGACCGGCACTGAAGCTTTCTTT

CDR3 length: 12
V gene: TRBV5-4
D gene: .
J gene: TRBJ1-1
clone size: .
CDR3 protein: CASYTPGREAFF
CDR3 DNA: TGTGCCAGCTACACCCCTGGTCGTGAAGCTTTCTTT

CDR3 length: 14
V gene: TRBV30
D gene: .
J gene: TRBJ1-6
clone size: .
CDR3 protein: CAWSFNRHNSPLHF
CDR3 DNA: TGTGCCTGGAGTTTTAACCGACATAATTCACCCCTCCACTTT

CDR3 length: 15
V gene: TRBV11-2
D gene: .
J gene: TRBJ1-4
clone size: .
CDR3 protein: CASSLVVQTNEKLFF
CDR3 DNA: TGTGCCAGCAGCTTAGTAGTACAGACAAATGAAAAACTGTTTTTT

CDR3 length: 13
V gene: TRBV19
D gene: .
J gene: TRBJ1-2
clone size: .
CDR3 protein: CASSTHPNYGYTF
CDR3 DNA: TGTGCCAGTAGTACACACCCTAACTATGGCTACACCTTC

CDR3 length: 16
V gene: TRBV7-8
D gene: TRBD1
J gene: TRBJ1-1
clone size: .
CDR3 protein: CASSLGDSYMNTEAFF
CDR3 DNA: TGTGCCAGCAGCTTAGGGGACAGTTACATGAACACTGAAGCTTTCTTT

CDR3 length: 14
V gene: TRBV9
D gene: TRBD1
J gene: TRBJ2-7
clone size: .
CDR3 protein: CASSRGDRAYEQYF
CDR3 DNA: TGTGCCAGCAGCCGGGGGGACAGGGCTTACGAGCAGTACTTC

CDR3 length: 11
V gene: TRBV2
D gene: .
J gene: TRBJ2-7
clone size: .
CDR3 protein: CASSEDSKQYF
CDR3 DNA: TGTGCCAGCAGTGAAGATTCTAAACAGTACTTC

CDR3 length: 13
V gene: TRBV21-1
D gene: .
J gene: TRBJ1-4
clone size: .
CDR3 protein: CASGHRVSEKLFF
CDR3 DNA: TGTGCCAGCGGACACAGGGTTTCCGAAAAACTGTTTTTT

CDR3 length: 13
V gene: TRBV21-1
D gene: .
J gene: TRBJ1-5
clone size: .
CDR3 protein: CASSKASQPPQHF
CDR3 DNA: TGTGCCAGCAGCAAAGCGTCTCAACCGCCCCAGCATTTT

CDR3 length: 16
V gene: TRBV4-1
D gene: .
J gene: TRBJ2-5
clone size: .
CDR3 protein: CASSQAGAGVVGTQYF
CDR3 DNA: TGCGCCAGCAGCCAAGCCGGGGCAGGGGTTGTGGGGACCCAGTACTTC

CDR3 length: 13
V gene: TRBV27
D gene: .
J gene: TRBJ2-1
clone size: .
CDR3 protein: CASSLSARNEQFF
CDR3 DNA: TGTGCCAGCAGTTTATCGGCGCGTAATGAGCAGTTCTTC

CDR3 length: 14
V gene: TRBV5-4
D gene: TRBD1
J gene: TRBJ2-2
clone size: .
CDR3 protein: CASSLSNRGGELFF
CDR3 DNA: TGTGCCAGCAGCTTGTCCAACAGGGGCGGGGAGCTGTTTTTT

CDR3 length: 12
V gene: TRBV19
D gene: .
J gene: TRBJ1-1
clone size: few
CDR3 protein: CASKTGGAEAFF
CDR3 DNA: TGTGCCAGCAAAACTGGGGGGGCTGAAGCTTTCTTT

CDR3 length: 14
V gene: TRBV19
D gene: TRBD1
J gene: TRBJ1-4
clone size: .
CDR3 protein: CASSWDRRNEKLFF
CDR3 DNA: TGTGCCAGTAGTTGGGACAGAAGGAATGAAAAACTGTTTTTT

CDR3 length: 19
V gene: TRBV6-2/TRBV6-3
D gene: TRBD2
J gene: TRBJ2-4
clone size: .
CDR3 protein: CASSYLPKTSGGAKNIQYF
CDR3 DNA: TGTGCCAGCAGTTACCTCCCCAAGACTAGCGGGGGGGCCAAAAACATTCAGTACTTC

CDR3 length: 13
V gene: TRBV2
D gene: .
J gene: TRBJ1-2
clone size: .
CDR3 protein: CASSEERDYGYTF
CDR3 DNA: TGTGCCAGCAGTGAAGAAAGGGACTATGGCTACACCTTC

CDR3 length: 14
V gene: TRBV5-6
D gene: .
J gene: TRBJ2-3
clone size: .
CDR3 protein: CASSLWGSTDTQYF
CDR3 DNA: TGTGCCAGCAGCTTATGGGGGAGCACAGATACGCAGTATTTT

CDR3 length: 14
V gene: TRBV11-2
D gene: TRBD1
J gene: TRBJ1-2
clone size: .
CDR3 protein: CASTQDRANYGYTF
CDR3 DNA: TGTGCCAGCACCCAAGACAGGGCGAACTATGGCTACACCTTC

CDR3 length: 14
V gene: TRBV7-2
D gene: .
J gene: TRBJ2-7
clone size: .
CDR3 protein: CASSAYLGTYEQYF
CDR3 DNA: TGTGCCAGCAGCGCCTACCTAGGGACCTACGAGCAGTACTTC

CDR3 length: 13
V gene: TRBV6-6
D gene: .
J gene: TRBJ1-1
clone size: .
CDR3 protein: CASSGQLNTEAFF
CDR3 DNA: TGTGCCAGCAGTGGACAGCTGAACACTGAAGCTTTCTTT

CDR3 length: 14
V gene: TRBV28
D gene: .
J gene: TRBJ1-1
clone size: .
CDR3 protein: CASSDRRWDTEAFF
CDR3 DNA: TGTGCCAGCAGTGACAGGCGCTGGGACACTGAAGCTTTCTTT

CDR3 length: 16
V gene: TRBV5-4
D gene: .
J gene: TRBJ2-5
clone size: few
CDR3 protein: CASSLAQGIPQETQYF
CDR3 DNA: TGTGCCAGCAGCTTGGCGCAGGGTATCCCCCAAGAGACCCAGTACTTC

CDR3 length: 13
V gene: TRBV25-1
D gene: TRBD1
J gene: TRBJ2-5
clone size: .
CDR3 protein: CASSAGGAETQYF
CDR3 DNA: TGTGCCAGCAGTGCAGGGGGCGCGGAGACCCAGTACTTC

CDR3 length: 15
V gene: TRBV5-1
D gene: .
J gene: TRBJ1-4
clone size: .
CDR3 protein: CASSLEGRVREKLFF
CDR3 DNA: TGCGCCAGCAGTTTGGAGGGCAGGGTAAGGGAAAAACTGTTTTTT

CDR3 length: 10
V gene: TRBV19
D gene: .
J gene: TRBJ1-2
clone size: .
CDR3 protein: CASGQYGYTF
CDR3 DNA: TGTGCCAGTGGACAGTATGGCTACACCTTC

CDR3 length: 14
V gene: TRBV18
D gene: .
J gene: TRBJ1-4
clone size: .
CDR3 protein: CASSPDRRNEKLFF
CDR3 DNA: TGTGCCAGCTCACCAGACAGACGTAATGAAAAACTGTTTTTT

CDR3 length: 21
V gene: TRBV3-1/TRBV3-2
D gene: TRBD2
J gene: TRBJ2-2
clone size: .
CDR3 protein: CASSQERLAGGSARNTGELFF
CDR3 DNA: TGTGCCAGCAGCCAAGAACGTCTAGCGGGGGGCTCGGCTAGGAACACCGGGGAGCTGTTTTTT

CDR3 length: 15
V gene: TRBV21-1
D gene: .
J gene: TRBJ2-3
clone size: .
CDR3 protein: CASSKGDRGTDTQYF
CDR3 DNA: TGTGCCAGCAGCAAGGGGGACAGGGGCACAGATACGCAGTATTTT

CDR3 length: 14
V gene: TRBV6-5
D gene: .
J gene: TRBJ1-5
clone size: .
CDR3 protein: CASSKDFRDQPQHF
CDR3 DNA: TGTGCCAGCAGTAAGGATTTTAGGGATCAGCCCCAGCATTTT

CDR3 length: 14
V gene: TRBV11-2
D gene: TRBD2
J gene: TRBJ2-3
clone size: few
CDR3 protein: CASRGLVYSDTQYF
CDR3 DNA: TGTGCCAGCAGGGGACTAGTGTACTCAGATACGCAGTATTTT

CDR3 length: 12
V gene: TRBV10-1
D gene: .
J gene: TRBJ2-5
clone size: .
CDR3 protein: CASAGEGETQYF
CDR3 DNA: TGCGCCAGCGCAGGGGAAGGGGAGACCCAGTACTTC

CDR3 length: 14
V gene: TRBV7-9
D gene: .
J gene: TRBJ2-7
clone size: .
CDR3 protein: CASSSPQGRSEQYF
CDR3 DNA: TGTGCCAGCAGCTCCCCCCAGGGACGGAGCGAGCAGTACTTC

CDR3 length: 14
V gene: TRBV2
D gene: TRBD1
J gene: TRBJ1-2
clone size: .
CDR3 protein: CASKTGEMSYGYTF
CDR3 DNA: TGTGCCAGCAAGACAGGGGAGATGAGCTATGGCTACACCTTC

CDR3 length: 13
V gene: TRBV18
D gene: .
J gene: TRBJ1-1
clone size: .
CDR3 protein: CASSLRTGTEAFF
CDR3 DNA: TGTGCCAGCTCCCTCCGAACGGGGACTGAAGCTTTCTTT

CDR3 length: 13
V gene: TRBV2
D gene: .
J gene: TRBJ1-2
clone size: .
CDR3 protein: CASSTGPTYGYTF
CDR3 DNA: TGTGCCAGCAGTACAGGGCCGACCTATGGCTACACCTTC

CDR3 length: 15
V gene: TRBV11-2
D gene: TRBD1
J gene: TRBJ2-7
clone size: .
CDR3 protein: CASSLGGTGGGEQYF
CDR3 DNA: TGTGCCAGCAGCTTAGGAGGGACAGGGGGGGGCGAGCAGTACTTC

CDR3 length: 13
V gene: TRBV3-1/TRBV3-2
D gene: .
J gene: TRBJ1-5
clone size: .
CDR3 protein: CASSQATGQPQHF
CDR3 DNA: TGTGCCAGCAGCCAAGCGACAGGACAGCCCCAGCATTTT

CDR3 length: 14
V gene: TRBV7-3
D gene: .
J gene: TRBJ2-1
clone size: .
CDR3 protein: CASSFGGGNNEQFF
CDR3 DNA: TGTGCCAGCAGCTTCGGGGGTGGCAACAATGAGCAGTTCTTC

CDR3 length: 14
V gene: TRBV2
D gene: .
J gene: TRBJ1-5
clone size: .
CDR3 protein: CASRQEPENQPQHF
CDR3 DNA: TGTGCCAGCAGACAGGAGCCTGAAAATCAGCCCCAGCATTTT

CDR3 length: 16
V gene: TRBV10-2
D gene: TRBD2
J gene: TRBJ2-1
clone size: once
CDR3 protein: CASSESTRRGGRRQFF
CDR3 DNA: TGCGCCAGCAGTGAGTCGACTCGGCGGGGGGGCCGGAGGCAGTTCTTC

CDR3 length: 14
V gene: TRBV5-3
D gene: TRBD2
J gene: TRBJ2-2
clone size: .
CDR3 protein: CARTGLADTGELFF
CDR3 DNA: TGTGCCAGAACGGGACTAGCGGACACCGGGGAGCTGTTTTTT

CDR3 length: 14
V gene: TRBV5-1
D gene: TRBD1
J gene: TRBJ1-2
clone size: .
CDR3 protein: CASSQTGTGDGYTF
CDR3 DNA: TGCGCCAGCAGCCAGACCGGGACAGGGGATGGCTACACCTTC

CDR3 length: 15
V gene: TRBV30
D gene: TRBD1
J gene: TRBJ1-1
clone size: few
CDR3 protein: CAWSVWSGGNTEAFF
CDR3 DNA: TGTGCCTGGAGTGTATGGTCAGGGGGGAACACTGAAGCTTTCTTT

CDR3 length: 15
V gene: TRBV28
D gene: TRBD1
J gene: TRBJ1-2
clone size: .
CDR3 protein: CASKPRGQGAVGYTF
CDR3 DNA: TGTGCCAGCAAACCGAGGGGACAGGGAGCTGTGGGCTACACCTTC

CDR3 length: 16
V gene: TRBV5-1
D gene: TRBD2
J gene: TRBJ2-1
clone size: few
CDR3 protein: CASSPLLAGGLGEQFF
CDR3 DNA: TGCGCCAGCAGCCCATTACTAGCGGGGGGCCTCGGTGAGCAGTTCTTC

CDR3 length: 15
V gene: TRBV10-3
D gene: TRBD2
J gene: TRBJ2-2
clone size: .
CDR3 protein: CAISEAGANTGELFF
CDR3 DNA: TGTGCCATCAGTGAGGCGGGGGCGAACACCGGGGAGCTGTTTTTT

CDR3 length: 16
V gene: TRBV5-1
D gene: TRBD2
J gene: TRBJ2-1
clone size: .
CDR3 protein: CASSPTSGGAWDEQFF
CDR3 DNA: TGCGCCAGCAGCCCGACTAGCGGGGGGGCATGGGATGAGCAGTTCTTC

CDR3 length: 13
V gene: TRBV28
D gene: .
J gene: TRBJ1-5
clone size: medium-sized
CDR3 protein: CASSTMQGLISHF
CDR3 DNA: TGTGCCAGCAGTACGATGCAGGGGTTAATTTCGCATTTT

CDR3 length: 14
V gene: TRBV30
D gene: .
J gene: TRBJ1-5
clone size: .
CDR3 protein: CAWSVGRDDQPQHF
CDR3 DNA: TGTGCCTGGAGTGTAGGGCGTGACGATCAGCCCCAGCATTTT

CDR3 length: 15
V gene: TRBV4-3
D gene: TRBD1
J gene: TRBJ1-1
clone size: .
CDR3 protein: CASSRTGQSNTEAFF
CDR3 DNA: TGCGCCAGCAGCCGAACGGGACAGTCGAACACTGAAGCTTTCTTT

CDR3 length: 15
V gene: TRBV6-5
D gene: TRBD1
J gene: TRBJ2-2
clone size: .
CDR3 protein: CASKWDRGSTGELFF
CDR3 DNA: TGTGCCAGCAAATGGGACAGGGGCTCCACCGGGGAGCTGTTTTTT

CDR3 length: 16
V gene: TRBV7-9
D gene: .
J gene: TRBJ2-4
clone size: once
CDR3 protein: CASSLRGLGAKNIQYF
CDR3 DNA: TGTGCCAGCAGCTTAAGGGGTCTCGGAGCCAAAAACATTCAGTACTTC

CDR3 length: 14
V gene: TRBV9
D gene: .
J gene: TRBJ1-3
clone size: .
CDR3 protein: CASSAPGAGNTIYF
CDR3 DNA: TGTGCCAGCAGCGCCCCAGGGGCTGGAAACACCATATATTTT

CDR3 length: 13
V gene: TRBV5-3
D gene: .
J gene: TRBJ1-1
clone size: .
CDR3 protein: CARINYRATEAFF
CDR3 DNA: TGTGCCAGAATTAACTACAGGGCTACTGAAGCTTTCTTT

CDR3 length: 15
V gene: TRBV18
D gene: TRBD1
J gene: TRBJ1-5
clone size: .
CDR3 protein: CASSPWGQINQPQHF
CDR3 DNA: TGTGCCAGCTCACCATGGGGACAGATCAATCAGCCCCAGCATTTT

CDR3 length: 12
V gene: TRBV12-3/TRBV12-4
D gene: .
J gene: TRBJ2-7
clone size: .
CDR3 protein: CASSLSGHEQYF
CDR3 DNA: TGTGCCAGCAGTTTATCCGGTCACGAGCAGTACTTC

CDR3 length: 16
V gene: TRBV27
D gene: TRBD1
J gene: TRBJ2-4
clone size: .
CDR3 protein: CASSPRGQGAKNIQYF
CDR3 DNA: TGTGCCAGCAGTCCGAGGGGGCAGGGCGCCAAAAACATTCAGTACTTC

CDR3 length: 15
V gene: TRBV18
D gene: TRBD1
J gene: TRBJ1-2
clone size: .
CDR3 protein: CASSQDRVGSGGYTF
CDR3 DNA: TGTGCCAGCTCCCAAGACAGGGTGGGGTCCGGTGGCTACACCTTC